This T cell receptor beta chain was retrieved from a study of Ad26.COV2.S vaccination and SARS-CoV-2 variants. This clone appeared a single time. Its cognate antigen is unknown. Treatment specified: some 20 received Ad26.COV2.S at low or high dose, single or two shots; several received placebo; per-sample allocation not given. Day 63 after the first injection of vaccine or placebo was the sampling time. The study used a vaccine consisting of an Ad26 vector that expressed Wuhan-strain SARS-CoV-2 spike. Study-level findings and limits: Assessments of TCR breadth and depth may have underestimated the total T cell responses.

Germline V gene sequence: CDR1 SNHLY, CDR2 FYNNEI. The V gene lost 2 bases and the J gene lost 3 bases, with 8 bases spanning the gap. The CDR3 sequence is 13 residues long. Assay: immunoSEQ multiplex PCR; the TCRdb copy retains only in-frame clones and omits some. The sample shows about 400,000 clones, roughly 90% of them seen only once. This sequence joins TRBV2 and TRBJ2-7, with D unclear. The source material was peripheral blood, sampled in a trial of Ad26.COV2.S vaccine versus placebo. This TCR was sampled from a person between 18 and 60 years old who received the Ad26.COV2.S COVID-19 vaccine or a placebo. The CDR3 bases are TGTGCCAGCAGTGAACGACTTGACTACGAGCAGTACTTC. Amino acids: CASSERLDYEQYF.